This paragraph reports one TCR beta chain. The data were obtained in a study of blood T cell repertoires in COVID-19. Study details: COVID-19 samples collected from the United States, Italy and Spain covered acute and convalescent phases. T cells, B-cell-depleted T cells, or PBMCs supplied cDNA or gDNA.

Per the original data handling: Amplifying reference gene primers gave estimates of nucleated cell counts. Sequenced by immunoSEQ multiplex PCR; TCRdb stores in-frame clones only, minus some. From that table come the V and J calls and clone size; the DNA was used to work out D and trimming. The table records 150,000 to 200,000 clones, roughly 86% of them present only once. Germline V gives CDR1 LNHDA, CDR2 SQIVND (reference sequence). This CDR3 has 14 residues. V shed 8 bases and J shed 0 bases, with 10 bases lying between them. Sequencing was carried out using peripheral blood. The sequence derives from a man between 18 and 29 years old with acute or convalescent COVID-19. The chain combines TRBV19 with TRBJ2-2; unclear D gene. Written as DNA, the CDR3 is TGTGCCAGTTTGATTCGCGCGAACACCGGGGAGCTGTTTTTT. Its protein is CASLIRANTGELFF.